This T cell receptor (beta chain) was retrieved from a study of technical replicates of blood from several donors. The method was immunoSEQ multiplex PCR; TCRdb's version includes in-frame clones alone and lacks a portion of them. The repertoire holds about 80,000 clones, with 89% as singletons. CDR3 length: 20 residues. Germline V gives CDR1 SGDLS, CDR2 YYNGEE. V was pared by 3 bases and J by 5 bases, with 16 bases of the junction left unmatched. This clone is a singleton in its sample. The clonotype originates from a human donor in good health. The material sequenced was T cells isolated from PBMCs. V and J are TRBV9 and TRBJ2-5; 16 bases line up with TRBD2. The CDR3 DNA reads TGTGCCAGCAGCGGCCGGACAGGGACTAGCGGGAGGGCCGTCGAGGAGACCCAGTACTTC. It is translated as CASSGRTGTSGRAVEETQYF.